This T cell receptor beta chain was sequenced in a study of CXCR3-negative and CXCR3-positive naive CD8 T cells. Overall study: The total count of TRB reads reached around 130 million, and each library contributed about 1.5 +/- 0.3 million. Findings of the study overall: Naive cells with CXCR3 showed TRB CDR3s that were more hydrophobic than those in CXCR3-negative naive cells. Researchers reported similar TRBV-TRBJ usage in naive CXCR3-negative and CXCR3-positive cells, though memory differed.

Points on this clonotype: Its antigen is undetermined.

It was by 5' RACE with UMI labels that the TRB cDNA libraries were prepared. With the 5' RACE reads reprocessed, TCRdb shows one record per CDR3 protein and no DNA. Its listing shows around 56,000 distinct CDR3 sequences. Germline CDR1 reads SGHDN; CDR2 reads FVKESK. The CDR3 length is 16 residues. The rearrangement uses TRBV14 and TRBJ2-2; TCRdb lists TRBD1, though no DNA is available to test this call. The TCR comes from a human donor in good health. Some clones in this sample may be carry-over from other donors' samples. What was sequenced was naive CXCR3- CD8+ T cells from blood. Specified subset: CD45RO-CCR7+CD27+CD95- naive CD8+ T cells lacking CXCR3 (TNR3-). The CDR3 sequence: CAIPQGCNRDTGELFF. Variable domain in full (rest from reference TRBV14 and TRBJ2-2): EAGVTQFPSHSVIEKGQTVTLRCDPISGHDNLYWYRRVMGKEIKFLLHFVKESKQDESGMPNNRFLAERTGGTYSTLKVQPAELEDSGVYFCAIPQGCNRDTGELFFGEGSRLTVL.